These T cell receptor beta chains were read from a single sample in a study of early T cells in non-severe SARS-CoV-2 infection. TCRdb reprocessed the 5' RACE reads via MiXCR and lists one record per CDR3 protein. The table lists some 80,000 distinct CDR3 sequences, approximately 12% of them singletons. The specimen comprised whole blood, sampled at baseline. The receptors come from an adult who was a healthcare worker with PCR-confirmed SARS-CoV-2 infection or an uninfected control (not recorded which). The donor label of this sample is uncertain. Each CDR3 is given with its conserved first and last residue. The D gene is left open where the match is weak. The size entry is marked missing in some rows and otherwise reads once, few, many or a size class.

d_call	v_call	clone_size	j_call	cdr3_nt	cdr3_aa
-	TRBV7-3	many	TRBJ2-2	TGTGCCAGCAGCTTGAGTGGGAACACCGGGGAGCTGTTTTTT	CASSLSGNTGELFF
TRBD1	TRBV7-2	few	TRBJ2-1	TGTGCCAGCAGCTTTCGACAGGGCAATGAGCAGTTCTTC	CASSFRQGNEQFF
TRBD2	TRBV2	-	TRBJ2-7	TGTGCCAGCAGTGCTCTAGCGGGAGGATACGAGCAGTACTTC	CASSALAGGYEQYF
-	TRBV7-3	-	TRBJ1-4	TGTGCCAGCAGCCGTAACGCTGGGGTGGGGGAAAAACTGTTTTTT	CASSRNAGVGEKLFF
-	TRBV6-1	few	TRBJ2-3	TGTGCCAGCATGTATTGGAGCGGCACAGATACGCAGTATTTT	CASMYWSGTDTQYF
-	TRBV7-2	many	TRBJ2-3	TGTGCCAGCAGCTTAGGTCTAGCAAGCACAGATACGCAGTATTTT	CASSLGLASTDTQYF
-	TRBV15	-	TRBJ2-3	TGTGCCACCAGCAGAGACCGAAATCCCACAGATACGCAGTATTTT	CATSRDRNPTDTQYF
TRBD1	TRBV6-5	once	TRBJ2-3	TGTGCCAGCAGTTACTCTCAAGGGGGCCGCACAGATACGCAGTATTTT	CASSYSQGGRTDTQYF
-	TRBV7-8	many	TRBJ2-7	TGTGCCAGCAGCTCACGAGAAGCGGGTAAAACCTACGAGCAGTACTTC	CASSSREAGKTYEQYF
-	TRBV2	-	TRBJ2-1	TGTGCCAGCAGTGAAGCCGACTACAATGAGCAGTTCTTC	CASSEADYNEQFF
-	TRBV7-6	many	TRBJ2-3	TGTGCCAGCAGCTTAGGTTCCGCACAGGCGGCAGATACGCAGTATTTT	CASSLGSAQAADTQYF
TRBD1	TRBV9	-	TRBJ2-1	TGTGCCAGCAGCGTAGGAGGGGGCACCTTTTACAATGAGCAGTTCTTC	CASSVGGGTFYNEQFF
-	TRBV12-3/TRBV12-4	few	TRBJ1-4	TGTGCCAGCAGTTTGGTAGGGGCTAATGAAAAACTGTTTTTT	CASSLVGANEKLFF
TRBD2	TRBV20-1	-	TRBJ2-3	TGCAGTGCACCCCGAGGACTAGCGGTTAGCACAGATACGCAGTATTTT	CSAPRGLAVSTDTQYF
TRBD2	TRBV12-3/TRBV12-4	few	TRBJ2-4	TGTGCCAGCACCTTACTAGCGGGGGGGAAAAACATTCAGTACTTC	CASTLLAGGKNIQYF
-	TRBV18	few	TRBJ1-1	TGTGCCAGCTCACTCGGATCACGGACAGTCGAGAACACTGAAGCTTTCTTT	CASSLGSRTVENTEAFF
-	TRBV3-1	few	TRBJ2-7	TGTGCCAGCAGCCCGAATCGCCGCGAGCAGTACTTC	CASSPNRREQYF
-	TRBV5-1	-	TRBJ2-3	TGCGCCAGCAGCGGGGAACTCTGGACTCCCCCAGATACGCAGTATTTT	CASSGELWTPPDTQYF
-	TRBV11-2	few	TRBJ2-5	TGTGCCAGCAGCTTAGATTTCTCGATAAAAGAGACCCAGTACTTC	CASSLDFSIKETQYF
-	TRBV2	few	TRBJ2-5	TGTGCCAGCAGTACGGTTTCCCAAGAGACCCAGTACTTC	CASSTVSQETQYF
-	TRBV18	-	TRBJ2-2	TGTGCCAGCTCACCAACGGCTAGCGTCAACACCGGGGAGCTGTTTTTT	CASSPTASVNTGELFF
TRBD2	TRBV19	-	TRBJ2-3	TGTGCCAGTAGTATATCCCCCGGGACTAGCGAGTATTTT	CASSISPGTSEYF
-	TRBV7-9	few	TRBJ2-3	TGTGCCAGCAGCTTAAGGCGAGGGGGGGCCAGCACAGATACGCAGTATTTT	CASSLRRGGASTDTQYF
-	TRBV15	medium-sized	TRBJ2-5	TGTGCCACCAGCAGCGGGACTTCAGACCAAGAGACCCAGTACTTC	CATSSGTSDQETQYF
-	TRBV7-2	many	TRBJ2-2	TGTGCCAGCAGCAGACGGGGGCGGGCGAACACCGGGGAGCTGTTTTTT	CASSRRGRANTGELFF
-	TRBV12-3/TRBV12-4	few	TRBJ1-6	TGTGCCAGCTCGAAACCAACGGACGGTAATTCACCCCTCCACTTT	CASSKPTDGNSPLHF
-	TRBV5-1	-	TRBJ1-1	TGCGCCAGCAGAGAAGGGGGGACCAGGACTGAAGCTTTCTTT	CASREGGTRTEAFF
TRBD1	TRBV7-2	-	TRBJ2-7	TGTGCCAGCAGCGAAGACAGGGGGCCCTTAGCGCAGTACTTC	CASSEDRGPLAQYF
-	TRBV7-3	-	TRBJ2-7	TGTGCCAGCAGCAAAGAGGGGGAGGCCTACGAGCAGTACTTC	CASSKEGEAYEQYF
-	TRBV7-2	few	TRBJ2-3	TGTGCCAGCAGCTTAGAGGCCATACGGACGTTGACGCGGGATACGCAGTATTTT	CASSLEAIRTLTRDTQYF
TRBD2	TRBV18	few	TRBJ2-1	TGTGCCAGCTCACCCGACGCGACTAGCGGGAGGGTCCCCTACAATGAGCAGTTCTTC	CASSPDATSGRVPYNEQFF
-	TRBV5-6	few	TRBJ1-4	TGTGCCAGCAGCTTGCTGGGGGTGAGGAATGAAAAACTGTTTTTT	CASSLLGVRNEKLFF
-	TRBV5-1	few	TRBJ2-5	TGCGCCAGCAGCTTCGACACAGGGCGTCAAGAGACCCAGTACTTC	CASSFDTGRQETQYF
-	TRBV9	few	TRBJ2-7	TGTGCCAGCAGCGCCGCGGGCCCCTACGAGCAGTACTTC	CASSAAGPYEQYF
-	TRBV2	-	TRBJ2-2	TGTGCCAGCGGTAGAAGCACCGGGGAGCTGTTTTTT	CASGRSTGELFF
TRBD1	TRBV27	few	TRBJ2-5	TGTGCCAGCAGAGGGATCGACAGGGGACAAGAGACCCAGTACTTC	CASRGIDRGQETQYF
-	TRBV10-2	once	TRBJ2-7	TGCGCCAGCAGTGAAAGTACCCCTTTTCGCTACGAGCAGTACTTC	CASSESTPFRYEQYF
TRBD2	TRBV19	-	TRBJ2-3	TGTGCCAGTAGTATTCGGCGGGAGGGCTATACGCAGTATTTT	CASSIRREGYTQYF
-	TRBV4-1	many	TRBJ1-2	TGCGCCAGCAGCCAAGTGGACTCGGGCGAAATTGATGGCTTC	CASSQVDSGEIDGF
-	TRBV6-5	few	TRBJ1-1	TGTGCCACCTCCACGACAGCTTTACAAGGCACTGAAGCTTTCTTT	CATSTTALQGTEAFF
TRBD1	TRBV9	-	TRBJ1-6	TGTGCCAGCAGCGTGGGGGACAGAATTTATTCACCCCTCCACTTT	CASSVGDRIYSPLHF
-	TRBV9	-	TRBJ2-2	TGTGCCAGCAGGCTGGGACCAAACACCGGGGAGCTGTTTTTT	CASRLGPNTGELFF
TRBD1	TRBV2	-	TRBJ1-5	TGTGCCAGCAGGGAGGGACAGTATAGCAATCAGCCCCAGCATTTT	CASREGQYSNQPQHF
-	TRBV5-6	few	TRBJ2-3	TGTGCCAGCAGCTTGGAGATGGGCGCTGGGCAGTATTTT	CASSLEMGAGQYF
-	TRBV7-7	many	TRBJ2-1	TGTGCCAGCAGCTCCGGGGTTAACTACAATGAGCAGTTCTTC	CASSSGVNYNEQFF
-	TRBV7-2	many	TRBJ2-7	TGTGCCAGCAGCTTAGCGCGGGCATCCTACGAGCAGTACTTC	CASSLARASYEQYF
TRBD1	TRBV30	-	TRBJ1-5	TGTGCCTGGAGTGGGGACAGGCGGGAACCCCAGCATTTT	CAWSGDRREPQHF
-	TRBV5-5	many	TRBJ2-2	TGTGCCAGCAGCCGTCTTTGGGGGGCTGCCGGGGAGCTGTTTTTT	CASSRLWGAAGELFF
TRBD2	TRBV18	-	TRBJ2-1	TGTGCCAGCTCACCACTGGGGACTAGCGGGAGGGCTGAGCAGTTCTTC	CASSPLGTSGRAEQFF
-	TRBV12-3/TRBV12-4	many	TRBJ1-6	TGTGCCAGCAGTCTCTCAGCCGGTAGCGCCGGCAATTCACCCCTCCACTTT	CASSLSAGSAGNSPLHF
-	TRBV12-5	few	TRBJ2-7	TGTGCTAGTGGTAACGCTGTCAACGAGCAGTACTTC	CASGNAVNEQYF
-	TRBV7-7	-	TRBJ1-1	TGTGCCAGCAGCTTATTGCGGAACACTGAAGCTTTCTTT	CASSLLRNTEAFF
-	TRBV12-3/TRBV12-4	many	TRBJ1-2	TGTGCCAGCAGCGACCGAAACTATGGCTACACCTTC	CASSDRNYGYTF
-	TRBV20-1	few	TRBJ2-7	TGCAGTGCTAGCCCCGACCGCGAGCAGTACTTC	CSASPDREQYF
-	TRBV2	-	TRBJ2-5	TGTGCCAGCAGTCCCAGGGTAGAGACCCAGTACTTC	CASSPRVETQYF
TRBD1	TRBV15	many	TRBJ1-2	TGTGCCACCAGCCGGGACAGAACTTCCCTTGGCTACACCTTC	CATSRDRTSLGYTF
TRBD2	TRBV18	-	TRBJ2-1	TGTGCCAGCTCACTACAGGCCACTAGCGTACAAAATGAGCAGTTCTTC	CASSLQATSVQNEQFF